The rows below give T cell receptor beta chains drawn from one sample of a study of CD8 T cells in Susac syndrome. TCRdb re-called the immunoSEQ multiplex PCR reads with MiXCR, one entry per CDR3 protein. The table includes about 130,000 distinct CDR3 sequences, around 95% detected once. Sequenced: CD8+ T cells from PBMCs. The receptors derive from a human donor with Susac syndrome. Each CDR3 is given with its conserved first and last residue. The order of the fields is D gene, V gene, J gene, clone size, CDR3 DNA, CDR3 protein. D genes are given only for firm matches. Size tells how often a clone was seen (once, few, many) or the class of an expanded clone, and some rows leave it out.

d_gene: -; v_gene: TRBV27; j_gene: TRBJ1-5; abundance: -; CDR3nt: TGTGCCAGCAGGATCGGGGCGAATCAGCCCCAGCATTTT; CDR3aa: CASRIGANQPQHF
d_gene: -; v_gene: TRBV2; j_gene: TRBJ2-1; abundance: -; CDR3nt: TGTGCCAGCAGTGAGGTAGTTAGGACCACTTCCTACAATGAGCAGTTCTTC; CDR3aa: CASSEVVRTTSYNEQFF
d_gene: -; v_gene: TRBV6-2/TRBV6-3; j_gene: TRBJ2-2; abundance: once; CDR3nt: TGTGCCAGCACCGGGGGAGAGGGGGACACCGGGGAGCTGTTTTTT; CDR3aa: CASTGGEGDTGELFF
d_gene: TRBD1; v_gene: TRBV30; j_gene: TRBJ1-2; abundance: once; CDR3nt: TGTGCCTGGAAAGGACAGGGGGGCTACACCTTC; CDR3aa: CAWKGQGGYTF
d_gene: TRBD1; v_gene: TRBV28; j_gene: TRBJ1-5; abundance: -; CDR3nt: TGTGCCAGCACTCTCTGGGACAGGAATCAGCCCCAGCATTTT; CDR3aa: CASTLWDRNQPQHF
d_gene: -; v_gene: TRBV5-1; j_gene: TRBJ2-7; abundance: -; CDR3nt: TGCGCCAGCAGCTCGAAGGGGACCCCGGTGGGGGAGCAGTACTTC; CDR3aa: CASSSKGTPVGEQYF
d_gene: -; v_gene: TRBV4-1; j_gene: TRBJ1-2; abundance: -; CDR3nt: TGCGCCAGCAGCCGACCCACCGAGACCATTTATGGCTACACCTTC; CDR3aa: CASSRPTETIYGYTF
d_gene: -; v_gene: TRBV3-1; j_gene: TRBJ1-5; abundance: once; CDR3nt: TGTGCCAGCAGCCAAGAGAATGGCGGATTTAGCAATCAGCCCCAGCATTTT; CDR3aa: CASSQENGGFSNQPQHF
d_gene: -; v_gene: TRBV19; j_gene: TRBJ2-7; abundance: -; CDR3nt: TGTGCCAGTAGCCACGTCCCCGTCCACGGAACCTACGAGCAGTACTTC; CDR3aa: CASSHVPVHGTYEQYF
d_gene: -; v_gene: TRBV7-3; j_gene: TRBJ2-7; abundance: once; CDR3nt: TGTGCCAGCAGCCCCTCGGACGGATACTACGAGCAGTACTTC; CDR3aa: CASSPSDGYYEQYF
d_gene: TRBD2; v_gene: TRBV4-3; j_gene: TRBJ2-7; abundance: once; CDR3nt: TGCGCCAGCGGGCCCGGGCTAGCGGGTTCCTACGAGCAGTACTTC; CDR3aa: CASGPGLAGSYEQYF
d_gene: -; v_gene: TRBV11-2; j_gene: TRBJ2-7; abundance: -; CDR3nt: TGTGCCAGCAGCTTGGCGGTGGGCCCCTCCTACGAGCAGTACTTC; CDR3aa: CASSLAVGPSYEQYF
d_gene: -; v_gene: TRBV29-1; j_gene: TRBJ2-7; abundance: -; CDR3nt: TGCAGCGTTGAGTGGGAACCCTACGAGCAGTACTTC; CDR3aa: CSVEWEPYEQYF
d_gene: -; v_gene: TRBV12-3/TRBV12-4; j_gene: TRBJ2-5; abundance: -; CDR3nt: TGTGCCAGCAACCGGGGGGACACTTCGGGGGAGACCCAGTACTTC; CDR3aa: CASNRGDTSGETQYF
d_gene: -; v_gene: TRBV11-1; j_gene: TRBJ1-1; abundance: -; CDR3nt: TGTGCCAGCACACCCTCGGGAGAAATTAACACTGAAGCTTTCTTT; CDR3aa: CASTPSGEINTEAFF
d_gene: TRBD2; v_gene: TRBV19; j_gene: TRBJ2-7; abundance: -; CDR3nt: TGTGCCAGTACCGAGCGGGGGGGGGACGTCTACGAGCAGTACTTC; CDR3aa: CASTERGGDVYEQYF
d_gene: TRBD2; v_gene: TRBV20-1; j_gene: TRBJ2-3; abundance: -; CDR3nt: TGCAGTGCCCCCCGGGAGGAAAGCACAGATACGCAGTATTTT; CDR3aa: CSAPREESTDTQYF
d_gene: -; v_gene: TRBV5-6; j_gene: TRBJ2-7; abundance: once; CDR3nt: TGTGCCAGCAGCCGAGGGATTGGCTCCTACGAGCAGTACTTC; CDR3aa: CASSRGIGSYEQYF
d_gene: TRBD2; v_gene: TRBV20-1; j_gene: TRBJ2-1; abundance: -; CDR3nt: TGCAGTGCTAGAGAACTGGCGGGAGCGGGTGAGCAGTTCTTC; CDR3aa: CSARELAGAGEQFF
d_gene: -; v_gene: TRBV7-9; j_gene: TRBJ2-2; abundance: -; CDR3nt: TGTGCCAGCAGCTACCCCAACACCGGGGAGCTGTTTTTT; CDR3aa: CASSYPNTGELFF
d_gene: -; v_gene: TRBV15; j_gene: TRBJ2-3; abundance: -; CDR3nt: TGTGCCACCAGCAGAGATCGGAGGGCGAGTACAGATACGCAGTATTTT; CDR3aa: CATSRDRRASTDTQYF
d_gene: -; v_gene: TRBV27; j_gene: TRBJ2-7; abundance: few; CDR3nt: TGTGCCAGCAGTTTATCAGGGGAAGGGGCCGAGCAGTACTTC; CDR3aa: CASSLSGEGAEQYF
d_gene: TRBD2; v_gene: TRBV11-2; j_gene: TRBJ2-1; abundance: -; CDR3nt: TGTGCCAGCAGCGGGGGACTAGCGGGAGACGGTGAGCAGTTCTTC; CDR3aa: CASSGGLAGDGEQFF
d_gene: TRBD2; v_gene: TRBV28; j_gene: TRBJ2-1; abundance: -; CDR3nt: TGTGCCAGCAGTGTTAGCGGGGGGGCCTCGGGTGAGCAGTTCTTC; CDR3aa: CASSVSGGASGEQFF
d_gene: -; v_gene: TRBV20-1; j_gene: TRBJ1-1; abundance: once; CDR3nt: TGCAGTGCTCCAGGGACTCAAACTGAAGCTTTCTTT; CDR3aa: CSAPGTQTEAFF